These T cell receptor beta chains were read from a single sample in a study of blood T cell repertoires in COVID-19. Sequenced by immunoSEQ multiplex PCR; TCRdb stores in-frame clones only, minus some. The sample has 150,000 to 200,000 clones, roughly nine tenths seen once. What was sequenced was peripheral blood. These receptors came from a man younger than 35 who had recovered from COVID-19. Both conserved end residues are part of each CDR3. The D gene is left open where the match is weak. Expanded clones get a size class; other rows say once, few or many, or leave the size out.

CDR3nt: TGTGCCAGCAGCATTCAATTCATAGCGGGAGGCATCGATGAGCAGTTCTTC; CDR3aa: CASSIQFIAGGIDEQFF; d_gene: TRBD2; abundance: .; v_gene: TRBV9; j_gene: TRBJ2-1
CDR3nt: TGTGCCAGCAGTACCTCAGGGGGGCCCTATGGCTACACCTTC; CDR3aa: CASSTSGGPYGYTF; d_gene: TRBD1; abundance: .; v_gene: TRBV6-5; j_gene: TRBJ1-2
CDR3nt: TGCGCCAGCAGCTTGGAAGTGGCGGGAAACACTGAAGCTTTCTTT; CDR3aa: CASSLEVAGNTEAFF; d_gene: .; abundance: .; v_gene: TRBV5-1; j_gene: TRBJ1-1
CDR3nt: TGTGCCAGTTACAAGCGAGACAGTTCCTACGAGCAGTACTTC; CDR3aa: CASYKRDSSYEQYF; d_gene: .; abundance: .; v_gene: TRBV5-6; j_gene: TRBJ2-7
CDR3nt: TGTGCCAGCAGCCCAGGGCTAGCGGGAATCTACGAGCAGTACTTC; CDR3aa: CASSPGLAGIYEQYF; d_gene: TRBD2; abundance: many; v_gene: TRBV9; j_gene: TRBJ2-7
CDR3nt: TGCGCCAGCAGTTGGGTGACTAGCGGGAGAAACGAGCAGTACTTC; CDR3aa: CASSWVTSGRNEQYF; d_gene: TRBD2; abundance: once; v_gene: TRBV5-1; j_gene: TRBJ2-7
CDR3nt: TGTGCCAGCAGCCCGATCAACTCAGGCGCTGGAAACACCATATATTTT; CDR3aa: CASSPINSGAGNTIYF; d_gene: .; abundance: .; v_gene: TRBV3-1/TRBV3-2; j_gene: TRBJ1-3
CDR3nt: TGTGCCGGAGGCATCGGCAATCAGCCCCAGCATTTT; CDR3aa: CAGGIGNQPQHF; d_gene: .; abundance: once; v_gene: TRBV6-5; j_gene: TRBJ1-5
CDR3nt: TGTGCCAGCTCACCGCGCCTCGAAGCCACTGGAAACACCATATATTTT; CDR3aa: CASSPRLEATGNTIYF; d_gene: .; abundance: .; v_gene: TRBV18; j_gene: TRBJ1-3
CDR3nt: TGTGCCAGCAGCCAAGCGGGAGGTCGGTACGAGCAGTACTTC; CDR3aa: CASSQAGGRYEQYF; d_gene: TRBD2; abundance: .; v_gene: TRBV27; j_gene: TRBJ2-7
CDR3nt: TGTGCCAGCAGTCAACAGGGGGCGGAGTATGGCTACACCTTC; CDR3aa: CASSQQGAEYGYTF; d_gene: TRBD1; abundance: .; v_gene: TRBV27; j_gene: TRBJ1-2
CDR3nt: TGTGCCAGCAGTTTTGACAGGGGTAATTCACCCCTCCACTTT; CDR3aa: CASSFDRGNSPLHF; d_gene: TRBD1; abundance: .; v_gene: TRBV27; j_gene: TRBJ1-6
CDR3nt: TGTGCCAGCCGAGCATGGGGGGGAGGCGACATTCAGTACTTC; CDR3aa: CASRAWGGGDIQYF; d_gene: TRBD2; abundance: once; v_gene: TRBV7-8; j_gene: TRBJ2-4
CDR3nt: TGCGCCAGCAGCCAAGCCTTGGGGTCCCGAGGGGAGCAGTTCTTC; CDR3aa: CASSQALGSRGEQFF; d_gene: .; abundance: .; v_gene: TRBV4-1; j_gene: TRBJ2-1
CDR3nt: TGTGCCAGTAGAGGGGTCAATGAGCAGTTCTTC; CDR3aa: CASRGVNEQFF; d_gene: .; abundance: .; v_gene: TRBV19; j_gene: TRBJ2-1
CDR3nt: TGCGCCAGCAGCTTGGGGAGGGCCACAGATACGCAGTATTTT; CDR3aa: CASSLGRATDTQYF; d_gene: .; abundance: .; v_gene: TRBV5-1; j_gene: TRBJ2-3
CDR3nt: TGTGCCAGCAGAACAGGGGGCGCGGGGGACACTGAAGCTTTCTTT; CDR3aa: CASRTGGAGDTEAFF; d_gene: TRBD1; abundance: .; v_gene: TRBV6-5; j_gene: TRBJ1-1
CDR3nt: TGTGCCAGCACCTACTCTGCGGCCCCACTAGAGGAGACCCAGTACTTC; CDR3aa: CASTYSAAPLEETQYF; d_gene: .; abundance: .; v_gene: TRBV6-2/TRBV6-3; j_gene: TRBJ2-5
CDR3nt: TGTGCCAGTAGTAACCGGGACAGGCCGACCTATGGCTACACCTTC; CDR3aa: CASSNRDRPTYGYTF; d_gene: TRBD1; abundance: .; v_gene: TRBV19; j_gene: TRBJ1-2
CDR3nt: TGCGCCAGCAGCTGGCTGAACGAGCAGTACTTC; CDR3aa: CASSWLNEQYF; d_gene: .; abundance: .; v_gene: TRBV10-2; j_gene: TRBJ2-7
CDR3nt: TGTGCCAGCAGCCGGACAGGGAGCAATCAGCCCCAGCATTTT; CDR3aa: CASSRTGSNQPQHF; d_gene: TRBD1; abundance: .; v_gene: TRBV3-1/TRBV3-2; j_gene: TRBJ1-5
CDR3nt: TGTGCCAGCAGTTACCAAGTAGGGGGACAAGAGACCCAGTACTTC; CDR3aa: CASSYQVGGQETQYF; d_gene: .; abundance: once; v_gene: TRBV6-5; j_gene: TRBJ2-5
CDR3nt: TGTGCCAGTAGTATCTCGTCTAGCGGGAGTTATGAGCAGTTCTTC; CDR3aa: CASSISSSGSYEQFF; d_gene: TRBD2; abundance: .; v_gene: TRBV19; j_gene: TRBJ2-1
CDR3nt: TGTGCCAGCACCGGGGGTATCATCCAGTACTTC; CDR3aa: CASTGGIIQYF; d_gene: .; abundance: .; v_gene: TRBV6-5; j_gene: TRBJ2-7
CDR3nt: TGTGCCAGAACGGCGACGGGAAATCAGCCCCAGCATTTT; CDR3aa: CARTATGNQPQHF; d_gene: .; abundance: .; v_gene: TRBV5-6; j_gene: TRBJ1-5
CDR3nt: TGTGCCAGCAGTTCCCCGGGAGGGGGGCGTCAGCCCCAGCATTTT; CDR3aa: CASSSPGGGRQPQHF; d_gene: .; abundance: .; v_gene: TRBV28; j_gene: TRBJ1-5
CDR3nt: TGTGCCAGCAGTTACTCAAGCGGGAGGAGTTACGAGCAGTACTTC; CDR3aa: CASSYSSGRSYEQYF; d_gene: TRBD2; abundance: .; v_gene: TRBV6-2/TRBV6-3; j_gene: TRBJ2-7
CDR3nt: TGTGCCAGCAGTTCACCCGGACTAGCGGGTAACGAGCAGTACTTC; CDR3aa: CASSSPGLAGNEQYF; d_gene: TRBD2; abundance: .; v_gene: TRBV6-6; j_gene: TRBJ2-7
CDR3nt: TGTGCCAGCCGGACAAGAATGGGGGAGACCCAGTACTTC; CDR3aa: CASRTRMGETQYF; d_gene: .; abundance: .; v_gene: TRBV6-5; j_gene: TRBJ2-5
CDR3nt: TGTGCCAGCAGCGTCGACGGGGGGCGAGAGACCCAGTACTTC; CDR3aa: CASSVDGGRETQYF; d_gene: .; abundance: .; v_gene: TRBV9; j_gene: TRBJ2-5
CDR3nt: TGTGCCAGTAGTACAGGACAGTACACTGAAGCTTTCTTT; CDR3aa: CASSTGQYTEAFF; d_gene: .; abundance: .; v_gene: TRBV19; j_gene: TRBJ1-1
CDR3nt: TGTGCCAGCAGTTGGAGCACGAGCAATGAGCAGTTCTTC; CDR3aa: CASSWSTSNEQFF; d_gene: .; abundance: .; v_gene: TRBV27; j_gene: TRBJ2-1
CDR3nt: TGTGCCAGCAGCCTGGGACAGTCTAGCTCCTACGAGCAGTACTTC; CDR3aa: CASSLGQSSSYEQYF; d_gene: TRBD1; abundance: .; v_gene: TRBV7-2; j_gene: TRBJ2-7
CDR3nt: TGTGCCAGCAGCTATGGACTAGTTTTAGCCGAGCAGTACTTC; CDR3aa: CASSYGLVLAEQYF; d_gene: TRBD2; abundance: few; v_gene: TRBV14; j_gene: TRBJ2-7
CDR3nt: TGTGCCAGCACGATCGCCGACGGGGGTCAGCCCCAGCATTTT; CDR3aa: CASTIADGGQPQHF; d_gene: .; abundance: .; v_gene: TRBV2; j_gene: TRBJ1-5
CDR3nt: TGTGCCATCACTGCCGGGACAGGGTACGATACGCAGTATTTT; CDR3aa: CAITAGTGYDTQYF; d_gene: TRBD1; abundance: .; v_gene: TRBV10-3; j_gene: TRBJ2-3